Listed below are T cell receptor beta chains from one sample, sequenced in a study of CD8 T cell repertoires and HIV-1 epitope variants. No antigen has been assigned to these receptors. Sequenced by immunoSEQ multiplex PCR; TCRdb stores in-frame clones only, minus some. The sample lists about 3,100 clones; roughly 71% were seen once. The sample consisted of cultured CD8+ T cells derived from PBMCs. These receptors came from a male donor with HIV. CDR3s include the opening cysteine and the closing phenylalanine or tryptophan. Fields, in order: clone size, J gene, V gene, D gene, CDR3 DNA, CDR3 protein. The D gene is left open where the match is weak. Size tells how often a clone was seen (once, few, many) or the class of an expanded clone, and some rows leave it out.

clone_size: NA
j_call: TRBJ2-3
v_call: TRBV29-1
d_call: TRBD2
cdr3_nt: TGCAGCGTTGCGGGGGGAGTAGGCACAGATACGCAGTATTTT
cdr3_aa: CSVAGGVGTDTQYF

clone_size: NA
j_call: TRBJ2-5
v_call: TRBV5-6
d_call: TRBD2
cdr3_nt: TGTGCCAGCACCCCTTACGGACTAGGGGTCCAAGAGACCCAGTACTTC
cdr3_aa: CASTPYGLGVQETQYF

clone_size: NA
j_call: TRBJ1-2
v_call: TRBV19
d_call: NA
cdr3_nt: TGTGCCAGTAGTATCGCGCTCTCGGCTGGCTACACCTTC
cdr3_aa: CASSIALSAGYTF

clone_size: NA
j_call: TRBJ2-7
v_call: TRBV10-1
d_call: NA
cdr3_nt: TGCGCCAGCACTGAGGGTCCCCCCTACGAGCAGTACTTC
cdr3_aa: CASTEGPPYEQYF

clone_size: NA
j_call: TRBJ2-7
v_call: TRBV27
d_call: NA
cdr3_nt: TGTGCCAGCAGCCAAGTGGGGGGTGAGTACTACGAGCAGTACTTC
cdr3_aa: CASSQVGGEYYEQYF

clone_size: NA
j_call: TRBJ2-7
v_call: TRBV28
d_call: TRBD2
cdr3_nt: TGTGCCAGCAGTTCCCCCTGGACTAGCGGGAGCTACGAGCAGTACTTC
cdr3_aa: CASSSPWTSGSYEQYF

clone_size: NA
j_call: TRBJ2-3
v_call: TRBV30
d_call: TRBD2
cdr3_nt: TGTGCCTGGAAGTTTAGCGGGGGCACAGATACGCAGTATTTT
cdr3_aa: CAWKFSGGTDTQYF

clone_size: NA
j_call: TRBJ2-1
v_call: TRBV7-3
d_call: TRBD2
cdr3_nt: TGTGCCAGCAGCTTAAGCGGGGGGTCCTACAATGAGCAGTTCTTC
cdr3_aa: CASSLSGGSYNEQFF

clone_size: NA
j_call: TRBJ2-1
v_call: TRBV19
d_call: TRBD1
cdr3_nt: TGTGCCAGTAGTATGGCGACAGGGGGCTGGGATGAGCAGTTCTTC
cdr3_aa: CASSMATGGWDEQFF

clone_size: NA
j_call: TRBJ2-3
v_call: TRBV7-9
d_call: NA
cdr3_nt: TGTGCCAGCAGGCTTGCCGGGAGTAAACACACAGATACGCAGTATTTT
cdr3_aa: CASRLAGSKHTDTQYF

clone_size: few
j_call: TRBJ2-3
v_call: TRBV11-2
d_call: TRBD2
cdr3_nt: TGTGCCAGCAGCCTTAGCGGGAGTGGGGCAGATACGCAGTATTTT
cdr3_aa: CASSLSGSGADTQYF

clone_size: NA
j_call: TRBJ1-5
v_call: TRBV19
d_call: NA
cdr3_nt: TGTGCCAGTAGTATAGAGGACAGCGTGAGCAATCAGCCCCAGCATTTT
cdr3_aa: CASSIEDSVSNQPQHF

clone_size: few
j_call: TRBJ2-3
v_call: TRBV7-3
d_call: NA
cdr3_nt: TGTGCCAGCAGCTTAATAGCGGAGAGCACAGATACGCAGTATTTT
cdr3_aa: CASSLIAESTDTQYF

clone_size: few
j_call: TRBJ1-2
v_call: TRBV6-5
d_call: TRBD1
cdr3_nt: TGTGCCAGCAGCGACAGGGGGTACTATGGCTACACCTTC
cdr3_aa: CASSDRGYYGYTF

clone_size: few
j_call: TRBJ1-2
v_call: TRBV6-6
d_call: TRBD1
cdr3_nt: TGTGCCAGCAGTTACGGGACAGGGGCTCTTCACTATGGCTACACCTTC
cdr3_aa: CASSYGTGALHYGYTF

clone_size: few
j_call: TRBJ2-3
v_call: TRBV4-1
d_call: NA
cdr3_nt: TGCGCCAGCAGCCAAGCTACAGGGTTAGATACGCAGTATTTT
cdr3_aa: CASSQATGLDTQYF